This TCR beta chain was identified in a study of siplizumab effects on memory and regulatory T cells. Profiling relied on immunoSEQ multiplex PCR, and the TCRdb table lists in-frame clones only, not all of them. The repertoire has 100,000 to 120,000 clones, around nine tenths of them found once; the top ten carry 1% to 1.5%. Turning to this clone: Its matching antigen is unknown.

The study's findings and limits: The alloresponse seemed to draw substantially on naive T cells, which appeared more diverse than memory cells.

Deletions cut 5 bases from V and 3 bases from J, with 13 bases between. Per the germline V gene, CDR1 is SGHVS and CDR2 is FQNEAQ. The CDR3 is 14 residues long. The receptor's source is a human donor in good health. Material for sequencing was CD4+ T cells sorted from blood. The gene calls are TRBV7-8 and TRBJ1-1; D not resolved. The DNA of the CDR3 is TGTGCCAGCAGCCTACGCGGCGACTACACTGAAGCTTTCTTT. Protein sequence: CASSLRGDYTEAFF. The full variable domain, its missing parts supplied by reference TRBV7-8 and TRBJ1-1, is GAGVSQSPRYKVAKRGQDVALRCDPISGHVSLFWYQQALGQGPEFLTYFQNEAQLDKSGLPSDRFFAERPEGSVSTLKIQRTQQEDSAVYLCASSLRGDYTEAFFGQGTRLTVV.